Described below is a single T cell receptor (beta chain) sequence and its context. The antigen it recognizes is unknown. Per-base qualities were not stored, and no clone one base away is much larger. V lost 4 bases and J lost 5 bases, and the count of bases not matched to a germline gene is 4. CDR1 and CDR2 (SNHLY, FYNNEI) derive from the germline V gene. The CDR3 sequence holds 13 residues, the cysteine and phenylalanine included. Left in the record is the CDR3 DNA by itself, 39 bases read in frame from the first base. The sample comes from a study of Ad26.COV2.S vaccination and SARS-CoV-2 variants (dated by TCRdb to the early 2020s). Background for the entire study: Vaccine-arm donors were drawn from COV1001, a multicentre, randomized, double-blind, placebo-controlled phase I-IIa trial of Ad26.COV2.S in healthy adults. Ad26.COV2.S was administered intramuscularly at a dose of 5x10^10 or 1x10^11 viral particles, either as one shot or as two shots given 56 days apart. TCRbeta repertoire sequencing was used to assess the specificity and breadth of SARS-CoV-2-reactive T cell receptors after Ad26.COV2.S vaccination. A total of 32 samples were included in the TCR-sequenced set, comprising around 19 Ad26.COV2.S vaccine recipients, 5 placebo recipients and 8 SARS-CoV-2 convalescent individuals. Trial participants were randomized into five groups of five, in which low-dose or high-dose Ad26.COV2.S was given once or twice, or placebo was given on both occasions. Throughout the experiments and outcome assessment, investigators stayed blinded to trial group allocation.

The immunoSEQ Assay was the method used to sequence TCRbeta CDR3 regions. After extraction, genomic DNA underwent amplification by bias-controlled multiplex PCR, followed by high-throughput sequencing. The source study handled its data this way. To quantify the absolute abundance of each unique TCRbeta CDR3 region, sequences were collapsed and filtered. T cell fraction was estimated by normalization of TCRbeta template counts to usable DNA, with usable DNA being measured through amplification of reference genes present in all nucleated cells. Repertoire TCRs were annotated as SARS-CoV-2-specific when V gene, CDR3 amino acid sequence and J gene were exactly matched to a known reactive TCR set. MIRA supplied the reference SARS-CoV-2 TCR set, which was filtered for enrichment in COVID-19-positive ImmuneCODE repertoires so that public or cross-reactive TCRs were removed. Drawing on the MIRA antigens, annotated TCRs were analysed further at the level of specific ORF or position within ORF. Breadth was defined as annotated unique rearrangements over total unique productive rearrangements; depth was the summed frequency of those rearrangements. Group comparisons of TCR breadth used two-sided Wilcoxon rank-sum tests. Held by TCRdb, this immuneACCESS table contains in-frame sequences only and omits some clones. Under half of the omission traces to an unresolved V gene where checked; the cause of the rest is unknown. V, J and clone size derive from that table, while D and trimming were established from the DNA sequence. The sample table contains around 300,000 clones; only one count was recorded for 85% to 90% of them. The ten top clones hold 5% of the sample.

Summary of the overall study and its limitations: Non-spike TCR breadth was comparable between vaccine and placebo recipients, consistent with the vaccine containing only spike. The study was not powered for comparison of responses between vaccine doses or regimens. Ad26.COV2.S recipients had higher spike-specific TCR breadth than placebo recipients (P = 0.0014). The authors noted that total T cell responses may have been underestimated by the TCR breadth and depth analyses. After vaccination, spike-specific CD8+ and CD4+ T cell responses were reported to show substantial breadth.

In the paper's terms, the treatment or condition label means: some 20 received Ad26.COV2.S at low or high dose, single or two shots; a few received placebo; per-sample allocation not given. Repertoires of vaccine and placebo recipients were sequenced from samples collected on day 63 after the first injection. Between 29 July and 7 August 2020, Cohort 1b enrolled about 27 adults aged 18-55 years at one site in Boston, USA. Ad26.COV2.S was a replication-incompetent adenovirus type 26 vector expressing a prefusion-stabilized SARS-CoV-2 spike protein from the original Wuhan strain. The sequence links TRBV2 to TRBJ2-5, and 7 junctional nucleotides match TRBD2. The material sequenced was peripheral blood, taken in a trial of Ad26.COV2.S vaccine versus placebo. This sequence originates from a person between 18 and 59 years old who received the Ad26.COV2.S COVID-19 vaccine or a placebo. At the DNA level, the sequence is TGTGCCAGCAGTGCTTTGCGGGGGGAGACCCAGTACTTC. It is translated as CASSALRGETQYF.